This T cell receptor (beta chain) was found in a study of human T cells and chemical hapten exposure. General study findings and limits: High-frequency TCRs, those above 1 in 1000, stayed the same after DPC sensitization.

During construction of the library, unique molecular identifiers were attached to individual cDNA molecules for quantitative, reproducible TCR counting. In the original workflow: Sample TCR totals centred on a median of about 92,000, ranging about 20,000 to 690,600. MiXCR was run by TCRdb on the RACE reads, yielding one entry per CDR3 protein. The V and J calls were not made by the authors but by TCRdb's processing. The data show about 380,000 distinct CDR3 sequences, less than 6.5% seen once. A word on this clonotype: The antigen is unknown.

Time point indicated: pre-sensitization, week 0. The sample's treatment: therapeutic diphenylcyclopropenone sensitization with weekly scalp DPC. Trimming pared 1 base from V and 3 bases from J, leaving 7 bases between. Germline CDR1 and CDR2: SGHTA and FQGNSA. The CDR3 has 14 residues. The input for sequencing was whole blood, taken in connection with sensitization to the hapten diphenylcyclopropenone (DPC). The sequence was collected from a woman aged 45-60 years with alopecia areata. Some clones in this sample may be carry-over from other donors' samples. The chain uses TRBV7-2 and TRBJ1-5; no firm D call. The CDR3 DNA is TGTGCCAGCAGCTTAGTGTCGGTCAATCAGCCCCAGCATTTT. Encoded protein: CASSLVSVNQPQHF.